These 16 T cell receptor beta chains share one sample of origin, sequenced in a study of blood T cell repertoires in COVID-19. Profiling relied on immunoSEQ multiplex PCR, and the TCRdb table lists in-frame clones only, not all of them. The table records 200,000 to 250,000 clones, nearly 90% of them present only once. What was sequenced was PBMCs or T cells enriched from blood (not recorded which). Receptor source: a man under 40 who had recovered from COVID-19.

This rearrangement joins TRBV2 to TRBJ1-5; TRBD1 matches 7 bases. This CDR3 region has 14 residues. The trim removed 6 bases at V and 4 bases at J, leaving 6 bases unmatched. Germline CDR1 and CDR2: SNHLY and FYNNEI. The CDR3 loop is CASRGTVQNQPQHF. DNA for the CDR3: TGTGCCAGCAGGGGGACAGTGCAGAATCAGCCCCAGCATTTT.

The chain carries TRBV24-1 and TRBJ2-5, with TRBD2 matching 13 bases. The CDR3 length is 15 residues. V lost 5 bases and J lost 5; bases outside the gene matches: 4. The germline gives CDR1 KGHDR, CDR2 SFDVKD. The CDR3 DNA reads TGTGCCACCAGTGCCGCGGGACTAGCGGGGGAGACCCAGTACTTC. Amino acids: CATSAAGLAGETQYF.

The genes are TRBV5-5 and TRBJ1-1, with 8 bases that match TRBD1. From germline, CDR1 is SGHKS and CDR2 YYEKEE (reference sequence). The V segment lost 0 bases and the J segment 0 bases; nucleotides outside the gene matches: 13. The CDR3 covers 19 residues. This CDR3 is CASSLDRGTIRWLNTEAFF. The DNA for the CDR3 is TGTGCCAGCAGCTTGGACAGGGGGACTATACGATGGCTGAACACTGAAGCTTTCTTT.

The sample holds one count of this clone. CDR3 sequence reads: CASARTSEYNEQFF. As DNA, the CDR3 is TGTGCCAGTGCTAGGACATCTGAGTACAATGAGCAGTTCTTC. This rearrangement joins TRBV3-1 (or the pseudogene TRBV3-2) to TRBJ2-1; D may be TRBD1 (5 bases). CDR3 size: 14 residues. Per germline, CDR1 LGHDT and CDR2 YNNKEL (reference sequence). V lost 9 bases, J lost 4 bases, and 16 bases lay in between.

J is TRBJ1-3 and V is TRBV7-2; TRBD1 is a possible D gene (6 bases). The CDR3 has 15 amino acids. V gave up 4 bases and J gave up 0 bases, with 10 bases separating them. Germline V gene lookup returns CDR1 SGHTA and CDR2 FQGNSA. The chain's CDR3 is CASSSGQTSGNTIYF. CDR3 DNA sequence: TGTGCCAGCAGCTCTGGACAGACCTCTGGAAACACCATATATTTT.

The chain combines TRBV7-9 with TRBJ2-5; 7 nucleotides match TRBD2. The CDR3 spans 15 residues. Germline trimming cut 2 bases from V and 4 bases from J; bases unmatched to any gene: 7. Germline assignment: CDR1 SEHNR and CDR2 FQNEAQ (reference sequence). CDR3 nucleotides: TGTGCCAGCAGCTTAACGAGCGGGAAGGGAGAGACCCAGTACTTC. Protein product: CASSLTSGKGETQYF.

The genes are TRBV30 and TRBJ1-2; unclear D gene. This CDR3 is built from 11 residues. V was pared by 2 bases and J by 8 bases, with 9 bases between. The germline gives CDR1 GTSNPN, CDR2 SVGIG (reference sequence). The CDR3 DNA reads TGTGCCTGGAGTAGCTTTATCGGCTACACCTTC. Translating gives CAWSSFIGYTF.

The chain employs TRBV18 and TRBJ2-5; D perhaps matches TRBD1 (6 bases). CDR1 is KGHSH and CDR2 is LQKENI in the germline V gene. The CDR3 runs 14 residues. Trimming cost V 3 bases and J 0 bases, with 8 bases left between them. The CDR3 coding sequence is TGTGCCAGCTCACCGGACAGTTACCAAGAGACCCAGTACTTC. Protein sequence: CASSPDSYQETQYF.

The V gene is TRBV7-9, the J gene TRBJ2-5; possibly TRBD1 for D (6 bases). Germline V gene lookup returns CDR1 SEHNR and CDR2 FQNEAQ (reference sequence). This CDR3 has 16 residues. Trimming pared 2 bases from V and 4 bases from J, leaving 17 bases between. The CDR3 reads CASSLFRTDKLETQYF. The CDR3 bases are TGTGCCAGCAGCTTATTCCGGACAGATAAATTAGAGACCCAGTACTTC.

The chain employs TRBV6-5 and TRBJ1-3; TRBD1 is a possible D gene (6 bases). Trimming left V 2 bases short and J 4 bases short, with 12 bases between. Germline CDR1 is MNHEY and CDR2 is SVGAGI. This CDR3 is 15 amino acids long. The CDR3 nucleotides are TGTGCCAGCAGTTACACCGACAGGCCGGGAAACACCATATATTTT. It is translated as CASSYTDRPGNTIYF.

The rearrangement links TRBV29-1 to TRBJ2-7; 10 bases align to TRBD1. V gave up 1 base and J gave up 6 bases; unmatched junction bases: 9. There are 15 residues in the CDR3. From germline, CDR1 is SQVTM and CDR2 ANQGSEA. This CDR3 reads CSVEAQGTGDSEQYF. The CDR3, as DNA: TGCAGCGTTGAAGCCCAGGGGACAGGGGATAGCGAGCAGTACTTC.

This rearrangement joins TRBV14 to TRBJ1-1, with unresolved D. Germline V gene data show CDR1 as SGHDN and CDR2 as FVKESK. V was pared by 0 bases and J by 6 bases, with 8 bases between. The CDR3 extends over 13 amino acids. The CDR3 region is CASSQDLISEAFF. Here the CDR3 DNA reads TGTGCCAGCAGCCAAGACCTTATATCTGAAGCTTTCTTT.

CDR3 bases: TGTGCCTGGCAGGGTAACTCCTACGAGCAGTACTTC. As protein: CAWQGNSYEQYF. V usage is TRBV30 and J usage is TRBJ2-7, with D perhaps matching TRBD1 (5 bases). Trimming left V 5 bases short and J 0 bases short, with 8 bases between. Per the germline V gene, CDR1 is GTSNPN and CDR2 is SVGIG (reference sequence). The CDR3 is 12 amino acids.

This clone was observed a few times. V gene TRBV5-6 combines with J gene TRBJ1-5, with D tentatively TRBD1 (5 bases). The V end lost 0 bases, the J end lost 6 bases, and 13 bases lay between the germline ends. Germline V CDR1 and CDR2: SGHDT, YYEEEE. There are 15 residues in the CDR3. DNA for the CDR3: TGTGCCAGCAGCTTGGCGGGGCGGGGCTCTCAGCCCCAGCATTTT. Translating gives CASSLAGRGSQPQHF.

This clone has only one observation. V usage is TRBV5-1 and J usage is TRBJ2-5, with TRBD1 identical over 9 bases. Trimming removed 3 bases from V and 4 bases from J; junction bases left unmatched: 7. Germline V gives CDR1 SGHRS, CDR2 YFSETQ. This CDR3 has 15 residues. In DNA, the CDR3 is TGCGCCAGCAGCTCGGGACAGGGTTTCGGAGAGACCCAGTACTTC. This codes for CASSSGQGFGETQYF.

The chain employs TRBV4-1 and TRBJ1-1; D remains ambiguous. The CDR3 contains 12 residues. The germline CDR1 and CDR2 sequences are MGHRA and YSYEKL. Trimming removed 1 base from V and 5 bases from J, with 5 bases in between. The chain's CDR3 is CASSQGRTEAFF. CDR3 coding DNA: TGCGCCAGCAGCCAAGGGAGGACTGAAGCTTTCTTT.